A selection of T cell receptor beta chains follows, all from one sample in a study of prognosis after radiotherapy for stage I lung cancer. TCRdb analysed the multiplex PCR reads with MiXCR anew, one entry per CDR3 protein. Of 38,000 or so distinct CDR3 sequences in the sample, around 22% were seen once. The input for sequencing was PBMCs, taken before or after stereotactic body radiation therapy (not recorded which). Receptor source: a donor over 45 with non-small cell lung cancer. Each CDR3 is given with its conserved first and last residue. A D gene is named only where the DNA matches it firmly. Not every row has a clone size; where given, it reads once, few, many or a size class.

>TRBV9|.|TRBJ2-6|many
TGTGCCAGCAGCGTAAGGTCCGGATCCTCTGGGGCCAACGTCCTGACTTTC
CASSVRSGSSGANVLTF
>TRBV19|.|TRBJ1-5|many
TGTGCCAGTAGTTCGGTTATTTATAGCAATCAGCCCCAGCATTTT
CASSSVIYSNQPQHF
>TRBV13|.|TRBJ1-1|many
TGTGCCAGCAGCGGCCGACCGGGGGCGAACACTGAAGCTTTCTTT
CASSGRPGANTEAFF
>TRBV20-1|TRBD2|TRBJ2-5|many
TGCAGTGCTCCCCTTGCGGGAGAAGAAGAGACCCAGTACTTC
CSAPLAGEEETQYF
>TRBV19|.|TRBJ2-1|many
TGTGCCAGTAGTACCCCGCTGTCCGGGAGAAATGAGCAGTTCTTC
CASSTPLSGRNEQFF
>TRBV19|.|TRBJ2-1|many
TGTGCCAGTAGTATTGGGGCGGCTAATGAGCAGTTCTTC
CASSIGAANEQFF
>TRBV20-1|TRBD2|TRBJ2-3|many
TGCAGTGCTGCGCCGGCGACTAGCCTCATCACAGATACGCAGTATTTT
CSAAPATSLITDTQYF
>TRBV28|.|TRBJ2-7|many
TGTGCCAGCAGTTATTCGTCAGGGGGGGACGAGCAGTACTTC
CASSYSSGGDEQYF
>TRBV4-1|.|TRBJ1-1|.
TGCGCCAGCAGCCAAGAGCGGGGGGTACGAAGTAGTGGGTACACTGAAGCTTTCTTT
CASSQERGVRSSGYTEAFF
>TRBV20-1|TRBD2|TRBJ2-2|many
TGCAGTGCTAGAGCGGGGACTAGCGGGATAGCCGGGGAGCTGTTTTTT
CSARAGTSGIAGELFF
>TRBV11-2|.|TRBJ2-1|many
TGTGCCAGCAGCTCTTTAGGCCGGGGCCGAGGAAATGAGCAGTTCTTC
CASSSLGRGRGNEQFF
>TRBV28|.|TRBJ2-5|many
TGTGCCAGCAGTTTAACAGGGCGCGAGACCCAGTACTTC
CASSLTGRETQYF
>TRBV15|TRBD1|TRBJ2-7|many
TGTGCCACCAGCAGATCCCGGGACAGGGTGTACGAGCAGTACTTC
CATSRSRDRVYEQYF
>TRBV20-1|TRBD1|TRBJ2-7|many
TGCAGTGCTGGGGGACAGGGATTTGACGAGCAGTACTTC
CSAGGQGFDEQYF